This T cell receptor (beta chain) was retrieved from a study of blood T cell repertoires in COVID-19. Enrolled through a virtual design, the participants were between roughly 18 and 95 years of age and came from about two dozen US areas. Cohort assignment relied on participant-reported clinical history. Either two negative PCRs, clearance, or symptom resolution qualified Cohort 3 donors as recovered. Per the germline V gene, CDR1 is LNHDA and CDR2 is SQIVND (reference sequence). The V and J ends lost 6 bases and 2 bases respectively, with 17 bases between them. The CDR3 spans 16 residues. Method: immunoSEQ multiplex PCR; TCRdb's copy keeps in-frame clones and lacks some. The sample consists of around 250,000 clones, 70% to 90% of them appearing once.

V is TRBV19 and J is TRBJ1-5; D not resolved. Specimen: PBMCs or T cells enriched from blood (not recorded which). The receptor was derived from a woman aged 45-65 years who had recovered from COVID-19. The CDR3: CASRSGSRDRNQPQHF. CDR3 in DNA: TGTGCCAGTAGATCGGGGAGCCGCGATCGCAATCAGCCCCAGCATTTT. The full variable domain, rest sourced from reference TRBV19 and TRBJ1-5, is DGGITQSPKYLFRKEGQNVTLSCEQNLNHDAMYWYRQDPGQGLRLIYYSQIVNDFQKGDIAEGYSVSREKKESFPLTVTSAQKNPTAFYLCASRSGSRDRNQPQHFGDGTRLSIL.